What follows are 30 T cell receptor beta chains derived from one specimen sequenced in a study of Ad26.COV2.S vaccination and SARS-CoV-2 variants. TCRdb keeps only in-frame clones here, not all; method: immunoSEQ multiplex PCR. The table has 150,000 to 200,000 clones, 70% to 90% seen once. The sequenced sample was peripheral blood, obtained after recovery from COVID-19. These receptors all stem from a human donor who had recovered from COVID-19.

V is TRBV11-2 and J is TRBJ2-2, with TRBD1 matching over 10 bases. The CDR3 loop spans 14 amino acids. Losses at the gene ends were 3 bases for V and 6 bases for J; bases not matched to a gene: 1. Germline CDR1 reads SGHAT; CDR2 reads FQNNGV. The CDR3 nucleotides are TGTGCCAGCAGCTTCGGACAGGGGGCCGGGGAGCTGTTTTTT. It specifies CASSFGQGAGELFF. Variable domain in full (rest from reference TRBV11-2 and TRBJ2-2): EAGVAQSPRYKIIEKRQSVAFWCNPISGHATLYWYQQILGQGPKLLIQFQNNGVVDDSQLPKDRFSAERLKGVDSTLKIQPAKLEDSAVYLCASSFGQGAGELFFGEGSRLTVL.

This clone was seen just once. The chain employs TRBV12-3 or TRBV12-4 and TRBJ2-7; D possibly corresponds to TRBD2 (5 bases). CDR3 size: 13 residues. The V and J ends lost 5 bases and 6 bases respectively, with 14 bases between them. The CDR3 DNA reads TGTGCCAGCAGTCTTCAGGACTTTCTCGAGCAGTACTTC. It translates to CASSLQDFLEQYF.

The chain uses TRBV4-1 and TRBJ2-3; D may be TRBD1 or TRBD2 (5 bases each). CDR1 is MGHRA and CDR2 is YSYEKL in the germline V gene. The CDR3 spans 22 residues. V was clipped by 0 bases and J by 2 bases, with 30 bases between them. The DNA of the CDR3 is TGCGCCAGCAGCCAAGAAGGCGGTAGGGACCAGACCCACGGAAAACCCACAGATACGCAGTATTTT. It yields the protein CASSQEGGRDQTHGKPTDTQYF.

V usage is TRBV28 and J usage is TRBJ2-3; 13 bases align to TRBD2. J was trimmed by 3 bases and V by 6 bases; bases with no gene match: 9. The CDR3 runs to 17 residues. Germline assignment: CDR1 MDHEN and CDR2 SYDVKM. The CDR3 DNA reads as TGTGCCAGCAGATACGCGACTAGCGGGGGGCCGACAGATACGCAGTATTTT. Translation: CASRYATSGGPTDTQYF.

Worth noting for this clone: Other DNA sequences in this specimen translate into the identical CDR3. V gene TRBV19 combines with J gene TRBJ2-7; possibly TRBD2 for D (6 bases). Trimming removed 1 base from V and 1 base from J, with 8 bases in between. CDR1 is LNHDA, CDR2 SQIVND, per germline (reference sequence). This CDR3 comprises 14 residues. DNA of the CDR3: TGTGCCAGTAGTATAGGGAGGGCTTCCTACGAGCAGTACTTC. This encodes CASSIGRASYEQYF.

The chain recombines TRBV5-1 with TRBJ2-5, with 10 bases lining up with TRBD1. The germline gives CDR1 SGHRS, CDR2 YFSETQ. V shed 4 bases, J shed 4 bases, and the junction held 7 bases outside the gene matches. The CDR3 is made up of 15 amino acids. Here the CDR3 DNA reads TGCGCCAGCAGCCCGTCGACAGGGGGCCGAGAGACCCAGTACTTC. Amino acid sequence: CASSPSTGGRETQYF.

The J gene is TRBJ2-7, the V gene TRBV7-9; D ambiguous. This CDR3 contains 13 residues. The V gene lost 5 bases and the J gene lost 6 bases, with 14 bases spanning the gap. From germline, CDR1 is SEHNR and CDR2 FQNEAQ (reference sequence). CDR3 nucleotides: TGTGCCAGCAGCCCCTCCCGGACGCGCGAGCAGTACTTC. Translation gives CASSPSRTREQYF.

This sequence joins TRBV7-8 and TRBJ1-1; 9 bases agree with TRBD1. Per germline, CDR1 SGHVS and CDR2 FQNEAQ. With 2 bases clipped from V and 4 bases from J, the junction kept 5 bases outside the gene matches. The CDR3 has 15 amino acids. In DNA form, the CDR3 reads TGTGCCAGCAGCTTAAGGACAGGGGCAGGCACTGAAGCTTTCTTT. Translating it yields CASSLRTGAGTEAFF.

V usage is TRBV29-1 and J usage is TRBJ1-3, with TRBD1 matching over 9 bases. CDR1 and CDR2 (germline): SQVTM, ANQGSEA. Trimming at V came to 6 bases and at J to 6 bases, leaving 6 bases not matched to a gene. The CDR3 sequence is 13 residues long. CDR3 coding DNA: TGCAGCGTGGGGGGACAGGGCTCAAACACCATATATTTT. Amino acid sequence: CSVGGQGSNTIYF.

The chain links TRBV19 to TRBJ2-1, with D possibly being TRBD1 (6 bases). The germline V gene has CDR1 LNHDA and CDR2 SQIVND (reference sequence). The CDR3 is made up of 15 amino acids. The V gene lost 5 bases and the J gene lost 0 bases, with 11 bases spanning the gap. CDR3 region: CASSWTASSYNEQFF. The CDR3 DNA follows: TGTGCCAGTAGTTGGACAGCGAGCTCCTACAATGAGCAGTTCTTC.

The V and J genes are TRBV10-3 and TRBJ1-3; no firm D call. Germline lookup yields CDR1 ENHRY and CDR2 SYGVKD. V was pared by 2 bases and J by 5 bases, with 13 bases between. The CDR3 runs to 15 residues. This CDR3 is CAISEPRQTRNTIYF. In nucleotides, the CDR3 is TGTGCCATCAGTGAGCCGCGCCAAACAAGAAACACCATATATTTT.

The chain links TRBV5-6 to TRBJ2-5, with 9 nucleotides matching TRBD2. The J segment lost 4 bases and the V segment lost 1 base, leaving 8 bases of the junction unmatched. Germline V gene data show CDR1 as SGHDT and CDR2 as YYEEEE. The CDR3 has 16 amino acids. CDR3 amino acids: CASSLLASGIIETQYF. CDR3 nucleotides: TGTGCCAGCAGCTTGTTAGCTAGCGGGATCATAGAGACCCAGTACTTC. Supplemented by reference TRBV5-6 and TRBJ2-5, the full variable domain reads DAGVTQSPTHLIKTRGQQVTLRCSPKSGHDTVSWYQQALGQGPQFIFQYYEEEERQRGNFPDRFSGHQFPNYSSELNVNALLLGDSALYLCASSLLASGIIETQYFGPGTRLLVL.

J is TRBJ1-1 and V is TRBV30, with a tentative D call TRBD1 (5 bases). V dropped 5 bases and J dropped 4 bases, with 14 bases sitting between them. Germline lookup yields CDR1 GTSNPN and CDR2 SVGIG (reference sequence). This CDR3 is 13 amino acids long. CDR3 protein: CAWSTRGFTEAFF. CDR3 bases: TGTGCCTGGTCTACTCGGGGGTTCACTGAAGCTTTCTTT.

V is TRBV27 and J is TRBJ2-3, with 7 positions matching TRBD2. Trimming took 6 bases from V and 1 from J; bases not matched to a gene: 4. The length of the CDR3 is 14 residues. Germline CDR1 is MNHEY and CDR2 is SMNVEV (reference sequence). DNA of the CDR3: TGTGCCAGCAGGCCCCGGGGGGGCACAGATACGCAGTATTTT. Translating gives CASRPRGGTDTQYF.

The V and J genes are TRBV19 and TRBJ2-5; D is perhaps TRBD1 (5 bases). The V end lost 4 bases, the J end lost 0 bases, and 15 bases lay between the germline ends. Per the germline V gene, CDR1 is LNHDA and CDR2 is SQIVND (reference sequence). This CDR3 spans 16 amino acids. DNA of the CDR3: TGTGCCAGTAGTACCCGTGCTCAGGGTTACCAAGAGACCCAGTACTTC. Translated, it gives CASSTRAQGYQETQYF.

This chain connects TRBV6-2 or TRBV6-3 to TRBJ1-1; D is uncertain. The CDR3 sequence is 13 residues long. CDR1 and CDR2 from the germline V gene are MNHEY and SVGEGT. V lost 4 bases and J lost 1, with 7 bases in between. The CDR3 bases are TGTGCCAGCAGTTGGACGACGAACACTGAAGCTTTCTTT. Amino acid sequence: CASSWTTNTEAFF.

The rearrangement uses TRBV5-6 and TRBJ2-2; D is uncertain. The length of the CDR3 is 14 residues. The V end was cut by 5 bases, the J end by 7 bases, with 15 bases between. Germline CDR1 SGHDT, CDR2 YYEEEE. For the CDR3, the DNA is TGTGCCAGCAGTCCCGTTTCCCGGAGCGGGGAGCTGTTTTTT. Its protein is CASSPVSRSGELFF. Based on the CDR3 plus reference TRBV5-6 and TRBJ2-2, the full variable domain is DAGVTQSPTHLIKTRGQQVTLRCSPKSGHDTVSWYQQALGQGPQFIFQYYEEEERQRGNFPDRFSGHQFPNYSSELNVNALLLGDSALYLCASSPVSRSGELFFGEGSRLTVL.

The chain has TRBV21-1 and TRBJ2-5; the table assigns TRBD1, which was not confirmed against the DNA. TRBV21-1 is deemed a pseudogene. The CDR3 sequence is 15 residues long. The CDR3 sequence: CASSKREGQQETQYF. The CDR3 DNA reads as TGTGCCAGCAGCAAACGCGAAGGACAGCAAGAGACCCAGTACTTC.

A single count supports this clone. The chain uses TRBV7-3 and TRBJ2-1; 11 nucleotides align to TRBD2. The length of the CDR3 is 16 residues. After removal of 0 bases from V and 9 bases from J, the junction contained 7 bases not matched to a gene. The germline V gene has CDR1 SGHTA and CDR2 FQGTGA. The CDR3 reads CASSLTEVAGGFEQFF. The DNA of the CDR3 is TGTGCCAGCAGCTTAACAGAGGTAGCGGGGGGGTTTGAGCAGTTCTTC.

The CDR3 nucleotides are TGTGCCAGTAGAAATGACAGTAGGCCCCCCGGGGAGCTGTTTTTT. Encoded protein: CASRNDSRPPGELFF. The chain is built from TRBV19 and TRBJ2-2; D possibly corresponds to TRBD1 (5 bases). Germline V lookup: CDR1 LNHDA, CDR2 SQIVND (reference sequence). Trimming stripped 6 bases from V and 6 bases from J, with 17 bases between. This CDR3 has 15 residues.

The chain combines TRBV11-3 with TRBJ2-1, with D hard to call. V was clipped by 4 bases and J by 0 bases, with 13 bases between them. CDR3 length equals 16 residues. Germline values: CDR1 SGHNT, CDR2 YENEEA. The CDR3, as DNA: TGTGCCAGCAGCTCCCTTTACGCCAGCTCCTACAATGAGCAGTTCTTC. Translation: CASSSLYASSYNEQFF.

The rearrangement links TRBV4-1 to TRBJ1-2; a weak D match, TRBD1 (5 bases). Trimming removed 0 bases from V and 2 bases from J, with 10 bases in between. The germline gives CDR1 MGHRA, CDR2 YSYEKL. The CDR3 spans 15 residues. The DNA for the CDR3 is TGCGCCAGCAGCCAAGAGGCGACAGTCAACTATGGCTACACCTTC. Translation gives CASSQEATVNYGYTF.

The chain employs TRBV5-1 and TRBJ1-2, with TRBD1 matching 9 bases. The CDR3 contains 13 residues. From germline, CDR1 is SGHRS and CDR2 YFSETQ. V lost 5 bases and J lost 3; bases outside the gene matches: 2. For the CDR3, the DNA is TGCGCCAGCAGACGGACAGGGGACTATGGCTACACCTTC. As protein: CASRRTGDYGYTF.

J is TRBJ1-2 and V is TRBV13; weak D call: TRBD1 (5 bases). The CDR3 sequence is 13 residues long. The V end was cut by 5 bases, the J end by 8 bases, with 15 bases between. Germline V gene sequence: CDR1 PRHDT, CDR2 FYEKMQ (reference sequence). CDR3 sequence reads: CASSTGTGGGYTF. The CDR3 bases are TGTGCCAGCAGCACCGGGACGGGCGGGGGCTACACCTTC.

The chain couples TRBV19 to TRBJ2-7; TRBD2 might be the D (5 bases). CDR1 and CDR2 (germline): LNHDA, SQIVND (reference sequence). The CDR3 has 13 residues. Trimming took 2 bases from V and 5 from J, leaving 10 bases between them. CDR3 region: CASSISERHEQYF. The DNA for the CDR3 is TGTGCCAGTAGTATATCGGAGCGGCACGAGCAGTACTTC.

In this sample, this clone turned up once. The rearrangement uses TRBV19 and TRBJ2-1; D is unclear. The V gene lost 0 bases and the J gene lost 9 bases, with 3 bases spanning the gap. The V gene's germline CDR1 is LNHDA and CDR2 SQIVND (reference sequence). The CDR3 spans 11 residues. The CDR3 loop reads CASSIEVEQFF. DNA of the CDR3: TGTGCCAGTAGTATAGAAGTTGAGCAGTTCTTC.

CDR3 sequence: CASSLGDLLGETQYF. In DNA, the CDR3 is TGCGCCAGCAGCTTGGGGGATCTCCTGGGCGAGACCCAGTACTTC. The chain joins TRBV5-1 to TRBJ2-5, with D uncertain. Trimming shortened V by 0 bases and J by 5 bases, and 14 bases separated the two germline ends. CDR3 length: 15 amino acids. Germline V gene lookup returns CDR1 SGHRS and CDR2 YFSETQ.

The rearrangement links TRBV27 to TRBJ2-1; 11 bases match TRBD2. V dropped 6 bases and J dropped 7; count of bases not matched to a gene: 8. Germline V gives CDR1 MNHEY, CDR2 SMNVEV (reference sequence). This CDR3 is built from 15 residues. As DNA, the CDR3 is TGTGCCAGCAGCCGCGGGACTAGCGGATTGAATGAGCAGTTCTTC. Protein product: CASSRGTSGLNEQFF.

The gene calls are TRBV7-9 and TRBJ1-3; no definite D call. Trimming cost V 4 bases and J 0 bases, with 7 bases left between them. Germline CDR1 is SEHNR and CDR2 is FQNEAQ (reference sequence). This CDR3 has 14 residues. CDR3 DNA: TGTGCCAGCAGCTACGGGTCCTCTGGAAACACCATATATTTT. Encoded protein: CASSYGSSGNTIYF.

The chain couples TRBV15 to TRBJ2-3; D call uncertain. CDR3 length: 12 residues. Trimming stripped 3 bases from V and 8 bases from J, with 9 bases between. Germline assignment: CDR1 LNHNV and CDR2 YYDKDF (reference sequence). Written as DNA, the CDR3 is TGTGCCACCAGCAGGGACGTGCTTACGCAGTATTTT. It translates to CATSRDVLTQYF.